A selection of T cell receptor beta chains follows, all from one sample in a study of identical twins. TCRdb reprocessed the 5' RACE reads with MiXCR, giving one entry per CDR3 protein. In the table there are about 340,000 distinct CDR3 sequences, around an eighth of which are singletons. The same sample was also studied in work on yellow fever vaccine responses in identical twins.

Sequencing was carried out using CD8+ T cells sorted from blood. The source is a woman between 18 and 29 years old in good health. Both conserved end residues are part of each CDR3. Not all rows give a size; the values are once, few, many and, for expanded clones, a class.

J: TRBJ2-7; V: TRBV11-2; size: many; CDR3: CASSSLGDSFSYEQYF
J: TRBJ2-6; V: TRBV7-8; size: few; CDR3: CASLDGTEGANVLTF
J: TRBJ2-3; V: TRBV6-4; size: many; CDR3: CASSDRGDSDTQYF
J: TRBJ2-2; V: TRBV7-6; size: few; CDR3: CASSLALQRGAAGELFF
J: TRBJ2-5; V: TRBV6-5; size: many; CDR3: CASSYSIGRGETQYF
J: TRBJ2-7; V: TRBV19; size: -; CDR3: CASSIVGQTYEQYF
J: TRBJ1-1; V: TRBV6-5; size: -; CDR3: CASSYLGANTEAFF
J: TRBJ2-1; V: TRBV28; size: few; CDR3: CASSTGTRLADEQFF
J: TRBJ2-7; V: TRBV2; size: few; CDR3: CASFGQGPSYEQYF
J: TRBJ2-4; V: TRBV4-1; size: few; CDR3: CASSQETSGGAYSQYF
J: TRBJ2-3; V: TRBV6-2/TRBV6-3; size: few; CDR3: CASSYSRGGRATDTQYF
J: TRBJ2-5; V: TRBV7-9; size: -; CDR3: CASSLVRSEETQYF
J: TRBJ1-2; V: TRBV7-9; size: -; CDR3: CASNPGTYGYTF
J: TRBJ2-7; V: TRBV15; size: -; CDR3: CATSRGTGIDEQYF
J: TRBJ1-1; V: TRBV6-2/TRBV6-3; size: -; CDR3: CASSYSAGGTEAFF
J: TRBJ2-7; V: TRBV28; size: -; CDR3: CASSQSTGTGFSYEQYF
J: TRBJ2-5; V: TRBV5-1; size: few; CDR3: CASSSRTGLETQYF